Below, 26 T cell receptor beta chains from the same sample are listed, as sequenced in a study of T-cell reconstitution after alpha-beta-depleted transplantation in children. Unique molecular identifiers featured in how the TCRbeta library was prepared. TCRdb processed the PCR reads anew with MiXCR; each CDR3 protein has one entry. The sample contains around 960,000 distinct CDR3 sequences, about 30% of which appear only once. Sequencing used PBMCs, mostly from graft donor cells, obtained 360 days after TCRalphabeta/CD19-depleted stem cell transplant. The source is a boy in the first two years of life who had a stem cell transplant for SCID, so the T cells may come from the graft donor.

This clonotype was detected a few times. The J gene is TRBJ2-7, the V gene TRBV29-1, with 11 bases fitting TRBD1. V trimming: 0 bases; J trimming: 6 bases; junction bases outside the gene matches: 10. The CDR3 has 16 amino acids. Germline CDR1 is SQVTM and CDR2 is ANQGSEA. For the CDR3, the DNA is TGCAGCGTTGAAGATCAGGGTACCGGGACAGGGGGCGAGCAGTACTTC. Translated, it gives CSVEDQGTGTGGEQYF.

CDR3: CASSYRRPGSGANVLTF. CDR3 DNA sequence: TGTGCCAGCAGTTACAGACGGCCGGGGTCCGGGGCCAACGTCCTGACTTTC. This sequence joins TRBV6-2 or TRBV6-3 and TRBJ2-6; D may be TRBD2 (5 bases). Trimming removed 2 bases from V and 4 bases from J, with 15 bases in between. The CDR3 covers 17 residues. Per germline, CDR1 MNHEY and CDR2 SVGEGT.

The CDR3 region has the DNA TGTGCCAGCAGCGGGGGACTGTACCCCTACGAGCAGTACTTC. As protein: CASSGGLYPYEQYF. This rearrangement joins TRBV12-3 or TRBV12-4 to TRBJ2-7, with D perhaps matching TRBD2 (6 bases). The V end was cut by 6 bases, the J end by 2 bases, with 14 bases between. The CDR3 is 14 residues long.

This clonotype occurred many times. The chain employs TRBV4-1 and TRBJ1-5; D is ambiguous. With 0 bases removed from V and 1 base from J, the gap between germline ends came to 10 bases. The CDR3 consists of 16 residues. Germline CDR1 reads MGHRA; CDR2 reads YSYEKL. The CDR3 region has the DNA TGCGCCAGCAGCCAAGATCTTAGACTGAGCAATCAGCCCCAGCATTTT. Translation gives CASSQDLRLSNQPQHF.

This clonotype was seen more than once but under ten times. V and J are TRBV12-3 or TRBV12-4 and TRBJ2-3; D call uncertain. The CDR3 consists of 12 residues. Trimming shortened V by 5 bases and J by 7 bases, and 10 bases separated the two germline ends. The CDR3 reads CASSPDGHTQYF. CDR3 in DNA: TGTGCCAGCAGTCCGGACGGCCATACGCAGTATTTT.

This chain links TRBV5-1 with TRBJ2-1; D may be TRBD1 (6 bases). Trimming left V 0 bases short and J 6 bases short, with 16 bases between. This CDR3 is 16 amino acids long. Germline V lookup: CDR1 SGHRS, CDR2 YFSETQ. DNA of the CDR3: TGCGCCAGCAGCTTGGTTGTGGGGGCCCAATCCAATGAGCAGTTCTTC. Protein product: CASSLVVGAQSNEQFF.

This chain uses TRBV20-1 with TRBJ1-1; 11 bases map to TRBD1. CDR1 is DFQATT and CDR2 is SNEGSKA in the germline V gene (reference sequence). CDR3 length equals 15 residues. V dropped 1 base and J dropped 4; count of bases not matched to a gene: 5. CDR3 nucleotide sequence: TGCAGTGCTAGAGGGACAGGGGGCCAGAGCACTGAAGCTTTCTTT. The encoded protein is CSARGTGGQSTEAFF.

The chain carries TRBV28 and TRBJ1-6; 7 bases fit TRBD1. Per the germline V gene, CDR1 is MDHEN and CDR2 is SYDVKM. The J segment lost 9 bases and the V segment lost 7 bases, leaving 9 bases of the junction unmatched. The CDR3 length is 14 residues. The CDR3 is CASTLDRVGSPLHF. The DNA for the CDR3 is TGTGCCAGCACCCTCGACAGGGTGGGTTCACCCCTCCACTTT.

The CDR3 sequence: CASSFGSQATYGYTF. The DNA of the CDR3 is TGTGCCAGCAGCTTTGGTTCCCAGGCTACCTATGGCTACACCTTC. The chain combines TRBV7-9 with TRBJ1-2; D not certain. The CDR3 is 15 amino acids. Germline V CDR1 and CDR2: SEHNR, FQNEAQ (reference sequence). The germline V and J ends were trimmed by 3 bases and 4 bases, with 15 bases remaining between them.

In its sample, this clonotype was seen a few times. This chain uses TRBV11-1 with TRBJ2-3, with a tentative D call TRBD2 (6 bases). The V gene's germline CDR1 is SGHAT and CDR2 FQDESV (reference sequence). This CDR3 contains 18 residues. V was cut by 3 bases and J by 0 bases, with 19 bases left in between. The CDR3 DNA reads as TGTGCCAGCAGCTTGCCCCACGGGAGTCTACCTAGCACAGATACGCAGTATTTT. This sequence encodes CASSLPHGSLPSTDTQYF.

The chain couples TRBV14 to TRBJ2-7, with D possibly TRBD2 on 6 matching bases. CDR1 is SGHDN and CDR2 is FVKESK in the germline V gene. V lost 4 bases and J 4 bases, leaving 11 bases between the germline ends. The CDR3 length is 13 residues. CDR3 nucleotides: TGTGCCAGCAGCCGGCGGGGTGCGTACGAGCAGTACTTC. Translating gives CASSRRGAYEQYF.

The V and J genes are TRBV6-2 or TRBV6-3 and TRBJ1-1; no clear D. Between the trimmed V and J ends, which lost 2 bases and 1 base, there was a span of 11 bases. This CDR3 has 15 amino acids. Germline V lookup: CDR1 MNHEY, CDR2 SVGEGT. The CDR3 sequence: CASSYGYGWNTEAFF. For the CDR3, the DNA is TGTGCCAGCAGTTACGGGTACGGGTGGAACACTGAAGCTTTCTTT.

This clonotype was detected only once. This chain joins TRBV29-1 and TRBJ1-1; D not resolved. Trimming left V 1 base short and J 2 bases short, with 14 bases between. This CDR3 has 15 residues. In germline, CDR1 is SQVTM, CDR2 ANQGSEA. The CDR3 DNA reads as TGCAGCGTTGAAGTTACTCCGGGCCTTAACACTGAAGCTTTCTTT. It is translated as CSVEVTPGLNTEAFF.

This clonotype was picked up many times. The chain has TRBV4-3 and TRBJ2-4; D is unresolved. Trimming shortened V by 4 bases and J by 6 bases, and 10 bases separated the two germline ends. CDR3 length: 13 amino acids. Germline CDR1 LGHNA, CDR2 YSLEER. This CDR3 is CASSLEPANIQYF. DNA of the CDR3: TGCGCCAGCAGCCTAGAGCCGGCAAACATTCAGTACTTC.

This chain connects TRBV28 to TRBJ1-3, with D perhaps matching TRBD1 (5 bases). V lost 5 bases and J 0 bases, leaving 17 bases between the germline ends. The germline gives CDR1 MDHEN, CDR2 SYDVKM. The CDR3 is 17 residues long. CDR3: CASSPPRGLISGNTIYF. For the CDR3, the DNA is TGTGCCAGCAGTCCCCCTCGGGGACTGATCTCTGGAAACACCATATATTTT. The full variable domain, rest sourced from reference TRBV28 and TRBJ1-3, is DVKVTQSSRYLVKRTGEKVFLECVQDMDHENMFWYRQDPGLGLRLIYFSYDVKMKEKGDIPEGYSVSREKKERFSLILESASTNQTSMYLCASSPPRGLISGNTIYFGEGSWLTVV.

This clonotype was counted only a few times. The rearrangement uses TRBV5-1 and TRBJ2-7; D is perhaps TRBD1 (5 bases). The CDR3 contains 15 residues. Per the germline V gene, CDR1 is SGHRS and CDR2 is YFSETQ. V was shortened by 0 bases and J by 2 bases, with 12 bases between the two germline ends. The CDR3 is CASSLVGRATYEQYF. The DNA of the CDR3 is TGCGCCAGCAGCTTGGTGGGCAGGGCGACCTACGAGCAGTACTTC. Drawing the rest from reference TRBV5-1 and TRBJ2-7, the complete variable domain is KAGVTQTPRYLIKTRGQQVTLSCSPISGHRSVSWYQQTPGQGLQFLFEYFSETQRNKGNFPGRFSGRQFSNSRSEMNVSTLELGDSALYLCASSLVGRATYEQYFGPGTRLTVT.

The table lists this clonotype with a few counts. The chain is built from TRBV15 and TRBJ1-2, with D perhaps TRBD1 (5 bases). V was shortened by 2 bases and J by 4 bases, with 17 bases between the two germline ends. This CDR3 is 16 amino acids long. In germline, CDR1 is LNHNV, CDR2 YYDKDF (reference sequence). CDR3 in DNA: TGTGCCACCAGCAGATCGCGACGTGAGGGGCTCTATGGCTACACCTTC. Its protein is CATSRSRREGLYGYTF.

The rearrangement joins TRBV12-3 or TRBV12-4 to TRBJ2-1; 8 bases fit TRBD2. The CDR3 has 16 residues. The V gene end was trimmed by 2 bases and the J gene end by 0 bases; junction bases not matched to a gene: 3. The CDR3 DNA follows: TGTGCCAGCAGTTTACGCGGGGGGAACTCCTACAATGAGCAGTTCTTC. Translating it yields CASSLRGGNSYNEQFF.

V gene TRBV9 combines with J gene TRBJ1-4; TRBD1 matches 11 bases. The germline gives CDR1 SGDLS, CDR2 YYNGEE. Trimming took 3 bases from V and 11 from J; bases not matched to a gene: 6. The CDR3 is 14 residues long. DNA of the CDR3: TGTGCCAGCAGCGCCGGACAGGGGGCGACGAAACTGTTTTTT. Its translation is CASSAGQGATKLFF. The full variable domain, completed using reference TRBV9 and TRBJ1-4, is DSGVTQTPKHLITATGQRVTLRCSPRSGDLSVYWYQQSLDQGLQFLIQYYNGEERAKGNILERFSAQQFPDLHSELNLSSLELGDSALYFCASSAGQGATKLFFGSGTQLSVL.

This clonotype was counted a few times. This rearrangement joins TRBV12-3 or TRBV12-4 to TRBJ1-4; D call uncertain. V gave up 10 bases and J gave up 5 bases, with 14 bases separating them. The CDR3 is 13 amino acids. The CDR3 nucleotides read TGTGCCATACGACCCGACGAGAATGAAAAACTGTTTTTT. This sequence encodes CAIRPDENEKLFF.

This clonotype was detected many times. The rearrangement joins TRBV5-6 to TRBJ1-5; D not resolved. V was shortened by 0 bases and J by 3 bases, with 7 bases between the two germline ends. The germline CDR1 and CDR2 sequences are SGHDT and YYEEEE. There are 14 residues in the CDR3. For the CDR3, the DNA is TGTGCCAGCAGCTTGGGGAGGAACAATCAGCCCCAGCATTTT. This gives the protein CASSLGRNNQPQHF. Complete variable domain (other parts from reference TRBV5-6 and TRBJ1-5): DAGVTQSPTHLIKTRGQQVTLRCSPKSGHDTVSWYQQALGQGPQFIFQYYEEEERQRGNFPDRFSGHQFPNYSSELNVNALLLGDSALYLCASSLGRNNQPQHFGDGTRLSIL.

V and J are TRBV20-1 and TRBJ2-1; TRBD1 aligns across 7 bases. V lost 6 bases, J lost 5 bases, and 10 bases stayed unmatched. The CDR3 is 14 amino acids. Per germline, CDR1 DFQATT and CDR2 SNEGSKA (reference sequence). This CDR3 reads CSAYGTEPNNEQFF. The DNA for the CDR3 is TGCAGTGCGTACGGGACAGAGCCCAACAATGAGCAGTTCTTC.

This chain connects TRBV6-2 or TRBV6-3 to TRBJ2-1; perhaps TRBD1 as D (5 bases). Trimming took off 4 bases at V and 6 bases at J, with 16 bases between the two ends. Germline-derived CDR1 and CDR2 are MNHEY and SVGEGT. The CDR3 totals 15 residues. The CDR3 spells CASSWGRTPPNEQFF. CDR3 nucleotides: TGTGCCAGCAGTTGGGGCAGGACCCCTCCCAATGAGCAGTTCTTC.

The rearrangement links TRBV5-1 to TRBJ2-7, with D tentatively TRBD1 (6 bases). The germline V gene encodes CDR1 SGHRS and CDR2 YFSETQ. Trimming pared 2 bases from V and 4 bases from J, leaving 16 bases between. The CDR3 has 15 amino acids. CDR3 sequence: CASSFSGGGLYEQYF. The CDR3, as DNA: TGCGCCAGCAGCTTTTCTGGGGGCGGCTTATACGAGCAGTACTTC.

This clonotype was counted only a few times. The chain combines TRBV7-2 with TRBJ2-5, with 9 bases lining up with TRBD2. With V trimmed by 0 bases and J by 1 base, 3 bases remained unmatched. Germline-derived CDR1 and CDR2 are SGHTA and FQGNSA. This CDR3 region has 16 residues. The CDR3 DNA reads TGTGCCAGCAGCTTAGCGGTAGCGGGGGCCCAAGAGACCCAGTACTTC. Protein: CASSLAVAGAQETQYF.

This clonotype was observed a handful of times. The chain joins TRBV15 to TRBJ2-2; D possibly uses TRBD1 or TRBD2 (5 bases each). CDR3 length equals 14 residues. V was trimmed by 3 bases and J by 4 bases, leaving 9 bases between them. Germline V lookup: CDR1 LNHNV, CDR2 YYDKDF (reference sequence). This CDR3 is CATSSGDLTGELFF. The CDR3 DNA is TGTGCCACCAGCAGTGGGGACCTCACCGGGGAGCTGTTTTTT.